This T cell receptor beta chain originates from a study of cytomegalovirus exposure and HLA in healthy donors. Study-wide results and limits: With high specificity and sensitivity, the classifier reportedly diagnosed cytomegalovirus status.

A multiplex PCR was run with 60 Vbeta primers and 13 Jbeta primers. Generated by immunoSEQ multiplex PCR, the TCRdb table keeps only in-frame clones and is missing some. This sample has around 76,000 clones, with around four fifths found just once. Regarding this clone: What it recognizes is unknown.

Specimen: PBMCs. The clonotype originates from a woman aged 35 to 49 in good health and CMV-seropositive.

Here the CDR3 reads CASSLASGGATDTQYF. The CDR3 DNA sequence: TGTGCCAGCAGCTTAGCAAGCGGGGGGGCTACAGATACGCAGTATTTT. The rearrangement uses TRBV7-9 and TRBJ2-3; 10 bases line up with TRBD2. Germline CDR1 SEHNR, CDR2 FQNEAQ (reference sequence). CDR3 length: 16 residues. V trimming: 0 bases; J trimming: 3 bases; junction bases outside the gene matches: 3. Based on the CDR3 plus reference TRBV7-9 and TRBJ2-3, the full variable domain is DTGVSQNPRHKITKRGQNVTFRCDPISEHNRLYWYRQTLGQGPEFLTYFQNEAQLEKSRLLSDRFSAERPKGSFSTLEIQRTEQGDSAMYLCASSLASGGATDTQYFGPGTRLTVL.